The T cell receptor (beta chain) described here comes from a study of blood T cell repertoires in COVID-19. Study context: Acute and convalescent COVID-19 samples came from the United States, Italy and Spain. PBMCs, B-cell-depleted T cells, or T cells provided the cDNA or gDNA that made up the material.

As originally analysed: Researchers report that nucleated cell counts were estimated from reference gene primer amplification. The assay was immunoSEQ multiplex PCR, and TCRdb's table has in-frame clones only and misses some. The V and J calls and clone size are taken from that table; D and trimming were inferred from the DNA. Of 60,000 to 75,000 clones listed, 84% are singletons. The CDR3 sequence is 12 residues long. V was shortened by 5 bases and J by 6 bases, with 11 bases between the two germline ends. Germline loops: CDR1 SEHNR, CDR2 FQNEAQ (reference sequence). The V and J genes are TRBV7-9 and TRBJ2-7; D remains unclear. The sequenced material came from peripheral blood. This clonotype originated in a human donor in a cohort sampled during active COVID-19. CDR3 sequence: CASSRSVGEQYF. CDR3 bases: TGTGCCAGCAGCAGGAGCGTCGGCGAGCAGTACTTC. Full variable domain (outside the CDR3, taken from reference TRBV7-9 and TRBJ2-7): DTGVSQNPRHKITKRGQNVTFRCDPISEHNRLYWYRQTLGQGPEFLTYFQNEAQLEKSRLLSDRFSAERPKGSFSTLEIQRTEQGDSAMYLCASSRSVGEQYFGPGTRLTVT.